The source of this TCR beta chain is a study of human T cells and chemical hapten exposure. Study information: A patient group, mainly female, showed alopecia areata, totalis or universalis.

The time point was: patch test 2, 6 weeks after DPC sensitization. The sample's treatment: therapeutic diphenylcyclopropenone sensitization with weekly scalp DPC. TCRdb re-analysed the RACE reads in MiXCR, keeping a single row per CDR3 protein. The sample includes approximately 69,000 distinct CDR3 sequences, around a tenth of them seen just once. CDR1 and CDR2 from the germline V gene are MNHNS and SASEGT. V shed 5 bases, J shed 6 bases, and the junction held 21 bases outside the gene matches. CDR3 length: 18 amino acids. This clonotype was observed a handful of times. Its antigen is currently unknown. Study results and caveats: High-frequency TCRs, those above 1 in 1000, stayed the same after DPC sensitization. Clustering by CDR3 similarity yielded significantly more large clusters from expanded TCRs than controls.

This sample comprised whole blood, obtained in connection with sensitization to the hapten diphenylcyclopropenone (DPC). The TCR originated in a woman aged 50 to 60 with alopecia areata. Some clones in this sample may be carry-over from other donors' samples. The rearrangement links TRBV6-1 to TRBJ1-1; 7 bases align to TRBD1. The CDR3, as DNA: TGTGCCAGCAGTCACTTACAGGGGCGTTTCATTGCGGGCGCTGAAGCTTTCTTT. Translation gives CASSHLQGRFIAGAEAFF.